This T cell receptor (beta chain) was obtained from a study of blood T cell repertoires in COVID-19 (dated by TCRdb to 2018 to 2020). About the investigation overall: The collaborator samples originated in the United States, Italy and Spain and spanned the acute and convalescent phases of COVID-19. Sample metadata almost always included a de-identified subject ID, COVID-19 status, age in years and sex. The samples were drawn from two sources: the first 160 participants of the ongoing ImmuneRACE study, and 950 to 1,500 subjects contributed by 6 global collaborators. The prospective study material was composed of cDNA or gDNA derived from T cells, B-cell-depleted T cells, or PBMCs. A freely available public database, intended as a resource for researchers studying the immune response to SARS-CoV-2, is where the repertoires were released. Subjects who had been exposed to COVID-19, were actively infected with it, or had recovered from it provided the deeply sampled blood TCRbeta repertoires that made up the dataset. Where available, HLA class I and class II types were taken from metadata supplied by the sample provider and were not determined by assay-based typing.

TCRbeta CDR3 regions were amplified from genomic DNA by means of the immunoSEQ Assay, a bias-controlled multiplex PCR. The original methods were these. Nucleated cell counts per sample were estimated from amplification of reference gene primers within the assay. To quantify the absolute abundance of each unique TCRbeta CDR3 rearrangement, sequence reads were collapsed and filtered. For each sample, productive Simpson clonality was calculated as the square root of Simpson's diversity index over productive rearrangements. The table was pulled from immuneACCESS by TCRdb, which kept in-frame rearrangements only. Such tables lose some clones; where checked, under half of the loss comes from unresolved V genes, and the rest has no known cause. Clonal size and the V and J genes are those of that table, whereas D and trimming came from the DNA. Counted in this sample were about 220,000 clones; roughly 89% of them appeared once. The top ten clonotypes cover 3.5% to 4.5% of the sample.

Broader findings and caveats from the paper: The amount of clinical and demographic metadata varied by source and participant and was provided uncurated.

Participants in the prospective study were enrolled through a virtual design, were aged about 18 to 100 years, and lived in roughly 26 United States geographic areas. Cohort assignment in the prospective study relied on participant-reported clinical history from a screening survey and a study questionnaire. In the prospective study, mobile phlebotomists collected whole blood, serum and a nasopharyngeal or oropharyngeal swab from each participant. Over an approximately 2-month period, participants in the prospective study had the option of providing additional blood draws and questionnaires. Before DNA extraction, blood samples from the prospective study were shipped at room temperature or frozen. The junction shows trimming of 6 bases on V and 4 bases on J, and the gene matches do not reach 14 bases of it. Via the germline V gene (reference sequence), CDR1 is LNHDA and CDR2 SQIVND. Taken from cysteine to phenylalanine, the CDR3 has 16 residues. This entry keeps only the CDR3 DNA: 48 bases, framed from base 1.

As regards this clone: Its antigen is still unknown. No much larger clone is present one base from it, and per-base qualities are unavailable.

The sample taken for sequencing was PBMCs or T cells enriched from blood (not recorded which). The chain uses TRBV19 and TRBJ1-1, and TRBD1 matches 7 of the central bases. The clonotype originates from a woman in her forties with acute COVID-19. The CDR3: CASSRRDRKGGTEAFF. The nucleotide sequence reads TGTGCCAGTAGCCGCCGGGACAGAAAGGGGGGCACTGAAGCTTTCTTT.